These T cell receptor beta chains were read from a single sample in a study of blood T cell repertoires in COVID-19. TCRdb's table, derived via immunoSEQ multiplex PCR, lists solely in-frame clones and lacks some. The sample consists of some 99,000 clones, about 82% of them appearing once. The specimen was peripheral blood. These receptors originate from a woman in her sixties in a cohort sampled during active or convalescent COVID-19. CDR3s include the opening cysteine and the closing phenylalanine or tryptophan. The order of the fields is CDR3 length, D gene, V gene, J gene, clone size, CDR3 protein, CDR3 DNA. The D gene is left open where the match is weak. Expanded clones are given a class, and other clones once, few, many or no size at all.

>15|-|TRBV5-4|TRBJ2-7|few
CASSLGRGNGYEQYF
TGTGCCAGCAGCTTAGGCCGGGGGAACGGCTACGAGCAGTACTTC
>16|TRBD2|TRBV5-4|TRBJ2-1|-
CASSLVGGSSMNEQFF
TGTGCCAGCAGCTTGGTAGGCGGGAGTAGTATGAATGAGCAGTTCTTC
>14|TRBD1|TRBV11-3|TRBJ2-7|-
CASSPRQGVGEQYF
TGTGCCAGCAGCCCCAGACAGGGGGTGGGCGAGCAGTACTTC
>14|-|TRBV9|TRBJ1-1|-
CASSASRGNTEAFF
TGTGCCAGCAGCGCCAGTCGTGGGAACACTGAAGCTTTCTTT
>17|TRBD2|TRBV9|TRBJ2-3|-
CASSVVGTSGGGDTQYF
TGTGCCAGCAGCGTAGTCGGGACTAGCGGGGGGGGAGATACGCAGTATTTT
>15|TRBD2|TRBV6-5|TRBJ2-7|-
CASRRSGDASYEQYF
TGTGCCAGCAGACGTAGCGGGGACGCCTCCTACGAGCAGTACTTC
>16|-|TRBV7-8|TRBJ2-7|-
CASSLGLGVGTYEQYF
TGTGCCAGCAGCTTAGGACTAGGGGTAGGGACCTACGAGCAGTACTTC
>14|-|TRBV5-1|TRBJ1-6|-
CASSLAQGNSPLHF
TGCGCCAGCAGCTTGGCTCAGGGTAATTCACCCCTCCACTTT
>15|TRBD2|TRBV7-9|TRBJ2-2|-
CASSLGERGTGELFF
TGTGCCAGCAGCTTAGGAGAGCGGGGGACCGGGGAGCTGTTTTTT
>13|-|TRBV7-9|TRBJ2-5|-
CASSTRDQETQYF
TGTGCCAGCAGCACTAGAGACCAAGAGACCCAGTACTTC
>15|TRBD2|TRBV10-3|TRBJ2-1|-
CAISETGLAGGPNFF
TGTGCCATCAGTGAGACCGGACTAGCGGGAGGGCCGAACTTCTTC
>13|-|TRBV7-2|TRBJ1-2|-
CASSLQNRAGYTF
TGTGCCAGCAGCCTACAAAACAGGGCTGGCTACACCTTC
>15|TRBD1|TRBV6-5|TRBJ2-7|few
CASSYDHRGAYEQYF
TGTGCCAGCAGTTACGATCACAGGGGGGCTTACGAGCAGTACTTC
>15|-|TRBV5-1|TRBJ2-3|-
CASSLVAASTDTQYF
TGCGCCAGCAGCTTGGTGGCGGCTAGCACAGATACGCAGTATTTT
>13|-|TRBV18|TRBJ2-7|-
CASSPMGLYEQYF
TGTGCCAGCTCACCCATGGGACTCTACGAGCAGTACTTC
>15|-|TRBV30|TRBJ2-7|-
CAWSVGGVRTYEQYF
TGTGCCTGGAGTGTAGGAGGGGTTAGGACCTACGAGCAGTACTTC
>13|-|TRBV4-1|TRBJ2-3|-
CASSQEFRTAQYF
TGCGCCAGCAGCCAAGAATTTAGGACAGCGCAGTATTTT
>14|-|TRBV7-9|TRBJ1-1|-
CASSGRGLNTEAFF
TGTGCCAGCAGCGGACGAGGGTTGAACACTGAAGCTTTCTTT
>16|TRBD1|TRBV25-1|TRBJ2-1|-
CASSERGRGRRDEQFF
TGTGCCAGCAGTGAACGTGGCAGGGGGCGCAGGGATGAGCAGTTCTTC
>17|TRBD1|TRBV2|TRBJ1-5|-
CASKDQGTGFLGQPQHF
TGTGCCAGCAAAGACCAAGGGACAGGGTTTTTGGGTCAGCCCCAGCATTTT
>14|-|TRBV5-6|TRBJ1-4|-
CASSLRGLGEKLFF
TGTGCCAGCAGCTTGCGAGGGTTGGGTGAAAAACTGTTTTTT
>13|-|TRBV12-3/TRBV12-4|TRBJ1-5|-
CASSYQGGQPQHF
TGTGCCAGCAGTTACCAGGGAGGTCAGCCCCAGCATTTT
>12|-|TRBV29-1|TRBJ1-1|-
CSVPGGLTEAFF
TGCAGCGTACCTGGGGGCTTAACTGAAGCTTTCTTT
>14|-|TRBV28|TRBJ2-7|once
CASSFGHPANEQYF
TGTGCCAGCAGTTTCGGACACCCTGCAAACGAGCAGTACTTC
>14|-|TRBV5-1|TRBJ2-5|-
CASSLEDSRGTQYF
TGCGCCAGCAGCTTGGAGGACAGCCGGGGGACCCAGTACTTC
>14|-|TRBV20-1|TRBJ1-5|-
CSASNPEGNQPQHF
TGCAGTGCTAGTAACCCTGAGGGCAATCAGCCCCAGCATTTT
>11|-|TRBV3-1/TRBV3-2|TRBJ2-7|-
CASSQTHRQYF
TGTGCCAGCAGCCAAACCCACAGGCAGTACTTC
>16|TRBD1|TRBV10-3|TRBJ1-2|-
CAIREQPGGRNYGYTF
TGTGCCATCAGGGAACAACCAGGGGGACGGAACTATGGCTACACCTTC
>14|TRBD1|TRBV28|TRBJ2-5|-
CASRVTGGWETQYF
TGTGCCAGCAGGGTAACAGGGGGCTGGGAGACCCAGTACTTC